This T cell receptor beta chain was retrieved from a study of shared clonotypes between healthy human individuals. On the study more broadly: Per donor, CD8 memory used one plate, CD8 naive used two, CD4 memory used three and CD4 naive used three.

As concerns this clone: Its antigen is still unknown.

The table came from immunoSEQ multiplex PCR; TCRdb's copy has only in-frame clones and leaves some out. The sample has 2 million to 2.5 million clones; approximately 90% are singletons. Donors were Caucasian adults residing in Nashville, Tennessee, USA. Per the germline V gene, CDR1 is MNHNS and CDR2 is SASEGT. V lost 5 bases to trimming and J lost 1 base; unmatched junction nucleotides: 5. CDR3 length: 15 residues. Study findings and constraints: Naive subsets generally exceeded memory subsets in estimated richness. The study found approximately 5% of naive CD4 clonotypes shared across several donors.

This chain links TRBV6-1 with TRBJ1-1, with 9 nucleotides matching TRBD1. This sequence was found in a young man in good health. Some clones in this sample may be carry-over from other donors' samples. Material: naive CD4+ T cells from PBMCs. Described subset: CD45RA+ positively selected. The CDR3 DNA reads TGTGCCAGCAGTTTAATGGGACAGGGGAACACTGAAGCTTTCTTT. Encoded protein: CASSLMGQGNTEAFF.